The subject of this entry is one TCR beta chain. This entry is derived from a study of blood T cells in healthy people across ages. Primers used in a second PCR of roughly 7 to 12 cycles were a sample-barcoded 5' primer and a J-beta primer mix. Each of the samples gave a minimum of 3 million paired-end reads that contained CDR3. Each CDR3 protein gets one entry after TCRdb re-called the 5' RACE reads with MiXCR. The sample has 1.5 million to 2 million distinct CDR3 sequences, roughly 27% seen once. This TCR derives from a woman aged 30 to 39 in good health. Sequences were obtained from blood.

The DNA for the CDR3 is TGCGCCAGCTCCGGGCATAGTAATCAGCCCCAGCATTTT. This translates into CASSGHSNQPQHF. The chain joins TRBV10-2 to TRBJ1-5; D gene uncertain. Trimming removed 8 bases from V and 4 bases from J, with 12 bases in between. Germline assignment: CDR1 WSHSY and CDR2 SAAADI. CDR3 length equals 13 residues.